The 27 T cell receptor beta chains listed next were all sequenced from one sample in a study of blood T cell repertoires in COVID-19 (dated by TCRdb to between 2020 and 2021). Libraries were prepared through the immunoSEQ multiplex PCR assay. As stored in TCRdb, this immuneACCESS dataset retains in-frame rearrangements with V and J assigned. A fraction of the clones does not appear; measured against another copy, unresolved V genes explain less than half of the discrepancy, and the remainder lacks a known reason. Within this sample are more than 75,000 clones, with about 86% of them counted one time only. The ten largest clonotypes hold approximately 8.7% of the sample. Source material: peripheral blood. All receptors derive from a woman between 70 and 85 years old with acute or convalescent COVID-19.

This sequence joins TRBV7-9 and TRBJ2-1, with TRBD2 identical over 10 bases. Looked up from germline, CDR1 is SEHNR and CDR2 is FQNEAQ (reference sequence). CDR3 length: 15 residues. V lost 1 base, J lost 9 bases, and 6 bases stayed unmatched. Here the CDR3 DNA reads TGTGCCAGCAGCTTAGGGGCTAGCGGGAGTGGTGAGCAGTTCTTC. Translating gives CASSLGASGSGEQFF.

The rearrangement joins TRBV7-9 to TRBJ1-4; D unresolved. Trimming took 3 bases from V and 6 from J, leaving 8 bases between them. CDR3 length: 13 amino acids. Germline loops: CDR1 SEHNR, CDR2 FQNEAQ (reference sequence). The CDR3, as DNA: TGTGCCAGCAGCTTTCCTCGGGATGAAAAACTGTTTTTT. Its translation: CASSFPRDEKLFF.

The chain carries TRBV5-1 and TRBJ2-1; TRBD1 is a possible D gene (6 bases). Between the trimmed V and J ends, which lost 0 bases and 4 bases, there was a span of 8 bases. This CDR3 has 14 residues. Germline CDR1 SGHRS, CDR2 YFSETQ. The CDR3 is CASSLARGYNEQFF. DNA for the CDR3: TGCGCCAGCAGCTTGGCCAGGGGTTACAATGAGCAGTTCTTC.

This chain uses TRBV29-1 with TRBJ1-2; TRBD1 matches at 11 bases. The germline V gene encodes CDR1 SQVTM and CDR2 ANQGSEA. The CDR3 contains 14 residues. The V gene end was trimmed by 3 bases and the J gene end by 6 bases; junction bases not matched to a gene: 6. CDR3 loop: CSVEPRTGGHGYTF. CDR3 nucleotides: TGCAGCGTTGAGCCGAGGACAGGGGGCCATGGCTACACCTTC.

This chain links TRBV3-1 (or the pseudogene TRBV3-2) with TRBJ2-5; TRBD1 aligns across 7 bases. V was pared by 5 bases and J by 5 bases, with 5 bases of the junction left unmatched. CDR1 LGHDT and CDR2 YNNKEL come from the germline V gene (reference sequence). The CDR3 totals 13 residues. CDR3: CASSETGVETQYF. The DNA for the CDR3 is TGTGCCAGCAGCGAAACAGGGGTGGAGACCCAGTACTTC.

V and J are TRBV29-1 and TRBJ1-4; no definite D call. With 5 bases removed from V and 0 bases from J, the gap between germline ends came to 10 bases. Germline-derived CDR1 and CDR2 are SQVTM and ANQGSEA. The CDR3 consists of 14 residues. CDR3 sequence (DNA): TGCAGCGTTATCCGACTGACAACTAATGAAAAACTGTTTTTT. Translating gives CSVIRLTTNEKLFF.

The DNA for the CDR3 is TGCGCCAGCAGCCAACAGGGGGAACCTGGAAACACCATATATTTT. This gives the protein CASSQQGEPGNTIYF. This rearrangement joins TRBV4-1 to TRBJ1-3; 7 nucleotides match TRBD1. V shed 2 bases, J shed 2 bases, and the junction held 3 bases outside the gene matches. The CDR3 contains 15 residues. Germline V lookup: CDR1 MGHRA, CDR2 YSYEKL.

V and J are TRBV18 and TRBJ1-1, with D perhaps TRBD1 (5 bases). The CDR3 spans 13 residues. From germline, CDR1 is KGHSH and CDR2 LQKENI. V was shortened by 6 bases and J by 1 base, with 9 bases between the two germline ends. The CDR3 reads CASSGLKNTEAFF. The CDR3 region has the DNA TGTGCCAGCTCGGGACTTAAGAACACTGAAGCTTTCTTT.

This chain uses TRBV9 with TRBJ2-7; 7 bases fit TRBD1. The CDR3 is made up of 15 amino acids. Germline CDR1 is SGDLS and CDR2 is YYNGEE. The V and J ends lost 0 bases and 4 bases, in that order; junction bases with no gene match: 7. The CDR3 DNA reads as TGTGCCAGCAGCGTAGAGGACAGGACGATATACGAGCAGTACTTC. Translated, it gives CASSVEDRTIYEQYF.

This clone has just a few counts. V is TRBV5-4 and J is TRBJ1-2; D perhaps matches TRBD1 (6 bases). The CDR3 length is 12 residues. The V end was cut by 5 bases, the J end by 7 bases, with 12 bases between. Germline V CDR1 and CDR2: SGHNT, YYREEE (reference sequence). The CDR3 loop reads CASSPIRGGYTF. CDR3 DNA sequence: TGTGCCAGCAGTCCTATCAGGGGTGGCTACACCTTC.

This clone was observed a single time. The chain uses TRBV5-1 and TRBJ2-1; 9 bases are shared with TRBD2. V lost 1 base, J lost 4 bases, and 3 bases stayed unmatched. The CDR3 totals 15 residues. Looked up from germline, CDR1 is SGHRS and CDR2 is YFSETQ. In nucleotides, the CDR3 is TGCGCCAGCAGCTTGCGACTAGCGGTGTACAATGAGCAGTTCTTC. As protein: CASSLRLAVYNEQFF.

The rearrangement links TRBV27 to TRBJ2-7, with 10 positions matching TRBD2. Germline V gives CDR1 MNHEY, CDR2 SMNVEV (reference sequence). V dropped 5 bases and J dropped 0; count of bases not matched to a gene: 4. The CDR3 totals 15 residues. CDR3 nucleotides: TGTGCCAGCAGTCGAGTAGCGGGGGGCTCCTACGAGCAGTACTTC. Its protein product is CASSRVAGGSYEQYF.

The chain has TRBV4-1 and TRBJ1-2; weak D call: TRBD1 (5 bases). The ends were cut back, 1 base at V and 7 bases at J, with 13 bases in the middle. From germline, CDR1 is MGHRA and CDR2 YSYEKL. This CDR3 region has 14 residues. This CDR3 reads CASSQAGRQGGYTF. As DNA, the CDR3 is TGCGCCAGCAGCCAAGCAGGCCGCCAGGGTGGCTACACCTTC.

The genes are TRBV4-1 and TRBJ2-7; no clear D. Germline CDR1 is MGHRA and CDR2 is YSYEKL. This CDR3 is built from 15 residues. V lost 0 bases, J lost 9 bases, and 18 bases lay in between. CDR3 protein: CASSQDLIVELRQYF. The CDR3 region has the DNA TGCGCCAGCAGCCAAGATCTAATTGTGGAGCTCAGGCAGTACTTC.

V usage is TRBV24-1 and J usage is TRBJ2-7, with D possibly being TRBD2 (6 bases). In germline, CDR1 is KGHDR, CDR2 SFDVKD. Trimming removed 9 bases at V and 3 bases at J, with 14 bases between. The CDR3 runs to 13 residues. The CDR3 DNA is TGTGCCACCGGAGGGGTGAACAGCTACGAGCAGTACTTC. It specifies CATGGVNSYEQYF.

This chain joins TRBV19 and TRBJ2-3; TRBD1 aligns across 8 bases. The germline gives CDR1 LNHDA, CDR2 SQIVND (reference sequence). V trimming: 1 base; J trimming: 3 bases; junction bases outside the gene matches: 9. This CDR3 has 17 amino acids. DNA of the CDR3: TGTGCCAGTAGTATAGGGGTGGGGCAGGGGGCAACAGATACGCAGTATTTT. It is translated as CASSIGVGQGATDTQYF.

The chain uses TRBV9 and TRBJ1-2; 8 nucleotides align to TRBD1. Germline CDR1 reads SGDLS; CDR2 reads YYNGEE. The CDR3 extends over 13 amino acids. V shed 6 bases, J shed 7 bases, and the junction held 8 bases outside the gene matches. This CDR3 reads CASNRGGAGGYTF. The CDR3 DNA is TGTGCCAGCAACAGGGGGGGCGCGGGTGGCTACACCTTC. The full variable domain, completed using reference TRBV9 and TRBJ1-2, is DSGVTQTPKHLITATGQRVTLRCSPRSGDLSVYWYQQSLDQGLQFLIQYYNGEERAKGNILERFSAQQFPDLHSELNLSSLELGDSALYFCASNRGGAGGYTFGSGTRLTVV.

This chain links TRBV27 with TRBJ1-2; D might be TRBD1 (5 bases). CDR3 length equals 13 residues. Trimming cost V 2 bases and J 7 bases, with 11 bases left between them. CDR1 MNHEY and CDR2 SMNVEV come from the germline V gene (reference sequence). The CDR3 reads CASSLLSGSGYTF. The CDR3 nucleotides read TGTGCCAGCAGTTTACTGTCAGGGTCTGGCTACACCTTC.

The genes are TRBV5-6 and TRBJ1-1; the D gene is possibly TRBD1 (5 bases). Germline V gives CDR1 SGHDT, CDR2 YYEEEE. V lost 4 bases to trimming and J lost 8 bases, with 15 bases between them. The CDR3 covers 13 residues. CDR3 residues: CASSLRRGLEAFF. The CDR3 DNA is TGTGCCAGCAGCCTCCGTAGGGGCCTGGAAGCTTTCTTT.

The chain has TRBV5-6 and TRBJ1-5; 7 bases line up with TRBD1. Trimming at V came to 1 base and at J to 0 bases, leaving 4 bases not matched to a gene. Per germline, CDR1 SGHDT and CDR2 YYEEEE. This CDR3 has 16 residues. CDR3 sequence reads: CASSLRTGTSNQPQHF. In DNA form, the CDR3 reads TGTGCCAGCAGCTTGAGGACAGGTACTAGCAATCAGCCCCAGCATTTT.

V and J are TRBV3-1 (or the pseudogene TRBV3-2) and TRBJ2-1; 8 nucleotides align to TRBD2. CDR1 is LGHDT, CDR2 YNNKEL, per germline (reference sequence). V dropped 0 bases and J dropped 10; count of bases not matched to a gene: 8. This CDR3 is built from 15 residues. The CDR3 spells CASSQDPGGHWEQFF. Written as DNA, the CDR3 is TGTGCCAGCAGCCAAGACCCGGGGGGGCATTGGGAGCAGTTCTTC.

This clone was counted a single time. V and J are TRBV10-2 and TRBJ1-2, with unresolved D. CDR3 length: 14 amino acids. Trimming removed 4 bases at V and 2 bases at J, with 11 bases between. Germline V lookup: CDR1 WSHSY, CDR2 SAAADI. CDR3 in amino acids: CASSAGLNNYGYTF. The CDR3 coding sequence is TGCGCCAGCAGTGCCGGGTTGAACAACTATGGCTACACCTTC.

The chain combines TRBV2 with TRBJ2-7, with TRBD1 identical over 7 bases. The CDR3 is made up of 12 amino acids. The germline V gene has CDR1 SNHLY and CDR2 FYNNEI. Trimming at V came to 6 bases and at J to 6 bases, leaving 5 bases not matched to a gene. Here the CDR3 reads CASRATGPEQYF. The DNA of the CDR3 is TGTGCCAGCAGGGCGACAGGGCCCGAGCAGTACTTC. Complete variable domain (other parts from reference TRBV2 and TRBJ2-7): EPEVTQTPSHQVTQMGQEVILRCVPISNHLYFYWYRQILGQKVEFLVSFYNNEISEKSEIFDDQFSVERPDGSNFTLKIRSTKLEDSAMYFCASRATGPEQYFGPGTRLTVT.

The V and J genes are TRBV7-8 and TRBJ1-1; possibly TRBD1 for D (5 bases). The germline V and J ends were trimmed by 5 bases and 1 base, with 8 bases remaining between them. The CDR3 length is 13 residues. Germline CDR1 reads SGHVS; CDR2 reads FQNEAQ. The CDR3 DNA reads TGTGCCAGCAGCCAACAGGAGAACACTGAAGCTTTCTTT. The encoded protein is CASSQQENTEAFF. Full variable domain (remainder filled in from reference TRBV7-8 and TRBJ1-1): GAGVSQSPRYKVAKRGQDVALRCDPISGHVSLFWYQQALGQGPEFLTYFQNEAQLDKSGLPSDRFFAERPEGSVSTLKIQRTQQEDSAVYLCASSQQENTEAFFGQGTRLTVV.

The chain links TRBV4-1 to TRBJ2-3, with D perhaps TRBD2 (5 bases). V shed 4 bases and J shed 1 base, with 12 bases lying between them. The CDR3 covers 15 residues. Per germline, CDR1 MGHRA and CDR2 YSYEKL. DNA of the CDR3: TGCGCCAGCAGCCGGGTGGGAGTGGGCACAGATACGCAGTATTTT. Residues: CASSRVGVGTDTQYF.

The CDR3 DNA reads TGTGCCAGCAGCCAAGGGTCCGGGACCTATAATTCACCCCTCCACTTT. Its protein product is CASSQGSGTYNSPLHF. The chain combines TRBV3-1 (or the pseudogene TRBV3-2) with TRBJ1-6; the D is unclear. There are 16 residues in the CDR3. V was pared by 1 base and J by 2 bases, with 9 bases between. The germline V gene encodes CDR1 LGHDT and CDR2 YNNKEL (reference sequence).

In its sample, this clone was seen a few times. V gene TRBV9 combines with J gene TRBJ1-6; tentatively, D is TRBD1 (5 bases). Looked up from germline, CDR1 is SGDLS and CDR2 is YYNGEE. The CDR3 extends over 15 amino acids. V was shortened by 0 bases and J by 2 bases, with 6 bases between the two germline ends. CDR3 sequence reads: CASSVAGTYNSPLHF. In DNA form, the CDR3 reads TGTGCCAGCAGCGTAGCAGGGACCTATAATTCACCCCTCCACTTT.